Each of the 29 T cell receptor beta chains below was sequenced from the same sample in a study of blood T cells in healthy people across ages. Sample-barcoded 5' priming and a J-beta primer mix drove a second PCR of about 7 to 12 cycles. TCRdb itself ran the 5' RACE reads through MiXCR, one entry per CDR3 protein. Among approximately 1.5 million distinct CDR3 sequences listed, about 32% were seen once. Specimen: blood. The receptors shown here come from a woman aged 25 to 45 in good health.

This clonotype came up a few times. The chain employs TRBV6-5 and TRBJ1-2, with TRBD1 identical over 9 bases. CDR3 length equals 15 residues. Germline trimming cut 6 bases from V and 3 bases from J; bases unmatched to any gene: 8. CDR1 MNHEY and CDR2 SVGAGI come from the germline V gene. The CDR3 is CASRLGQGPYYGYTF. In DNA form, the CDR3 reads TGTGCCAGCAGACTCGGACAGGGGCCTTACTATGGCTACACCTTC.

For this clonotype: This may be a read error, as it is one base from a much larger clone. The CDR3 region has the DNA TGTGCCAGCAGCCGCTGCTCCTACAATGAGCAGTTCTTC. It is translated as CASSRCSYNEQFF. The V and J genes are TRBV6-2 or TRBV6-3 and TRBJ2-1; D remains ambiguous. The V end was cut by 6 bases, the J end by 0 bases, with 6 bases between. There are 13 residues in the CDR3. Looked up from germline, CDR1 is MNHEY and CDR2 is SVGEGT.

This sequence joins TRBV20-1 and TRBJ1-5, with no clear D. This CDR3 spans 15 amino acids. Germline values: CDR1 DFQATT, CDR2 SNEGSKA (reference sequence). CDR3 sequence (DNA): TGCAGCGCCACTTGGCGGGGTATGGGCAATCAGCCCCAGCATTTT. Protein sequence: CSATWRGMGNQPQHF.

This clonotype has at least ten counts. CDR3 sequence (DNA): TGCGCCAGCAGCCAAGTCTTGGGCAGGGCGACCGGGGAGCTGTTTTTT. Protein: CASSQVLGRATGELFF. V gene TRBV4-1 combines with J gene TRBJ2-2; D might be TRBD1 (5 bases). Germline CDR1 is MGHRA and CDR2 is YSYEKL. V gave up 1 base and J gave up 5 bases, with 14 bases separating them. This CDR3 has 16 residues.

This clonotype was found a few times. The rearrangement joins TRBV20-1 to TRBJ2-3; D is possibly TRBD2 (6 bases). The germline V gene encodes CDR1 DFQATT and CDR2 SNEGSKA (reference sequence). Trimming shortened V by 1 base and J by 3 bases, and 14 bases separated the two germline ends. This CDR3 spans 15 amino acids. The CDR3 here is CSARVPGVRTDTQYF. In DNA form, the CDR3 reads TGCAGTGCTAGAGTCCCGGGAGTGAGGACAGATACGCAGTATTTT.

V and J are TRBV3-1 and TRBJ1-6, with a weak D call TRBD1 (5 bases). The germline V and J ends were trimmed by 8 bases and 0 bases, with 20 bases remaining between them. From germline, CDR1 is LGHDT and CDR2 YNNKEL (reference sequence). The CDR3 contains 18 residues. CDR3 DNA sequence: TGTGCCAGCTCGTCGTCCAGGGCCGCCAGCTCCTATAATTCACCCCTCCACTTT. It is translated as CASSSSRAASSYNSPLHF. The whole variable domain, filled in from reference TRBV3-1 and TRBJ1-6, reads DTAVSQTPKYLVTQMGNDKSIKCEQNLGHDTMYWYKQDSKKFLKIMFSYNNKELIINETVPNRFSPKSPDKAHLNLHINSLELGDSAVYFCASSSSRAASSYNSPLHFGNGTRLTVT.

V is TRBV7-2 and J is TRBJ1-2, with D unclear. V was pared by 5 bases and J by 8 bases, with 18 bases between. The CDR3 loop spans 14 amino acids. The germline V gene encodes CDR1 SGHTA and CDR2 FQGNSA. The CDR3 spells CASSRVAETQGYTF. The CDR3 DNA reads TGTGCCAGCAGCCGGGTGGCGGAGACACAGGGCTACACCTTC.

This clonotype has at least ten counts. This chain links TRBV4-1 with TRBJ2-5; 8 bases agree with TRBD1. Looked up from germline, CDR1 is MGHRA and CDR2 is YSYEKL. With V trimmed by 2 bases and J by 2 bases, 7 bases remained unmatched. This CDR3 region has 16 residues. CDR3 coding DNA: TGCGCCAGCAGCCAACCCCGGACAGGGAGGCAAGAGACCCAGTACTTC. This gives the protein CASSQPRTGRQETQYF.

CDR3 nucleotides: TGTGCCACCAATTTCCGGGACAGGGGGGATGGCTACACCTTC. Its protein is CATNFRDRGDGYTF. This rearrangement joins TRBV6-6 to TRBJ1-2; TRBD1 matches at 11 bases. Germline loops: CDR1 MNHNY, CDR2 SVGAGI (reference sequence). The V gene end was trimmed by 10 bases and the J gene end by 6 bases; junction bases not matched to a gene: 10. The CDR3 runs to 14 residues.

The rearrangement links TRBV2 to TRBJ1-1, with 7 nucleotides matching TRBD1. Germline V gives CDR1 SNHLY, CDR2 FYNNEI. CDR3 size: 13 residues. V was clipped by 6 bases and J by 7 bases; unmatched bases: 8. The CDR3 loop reads CASSGGGVSEAFF. The CDR3 DNA sequence: TGTGCCAGCAGCGGAGGGGGCGTCAGTGAAGCTTTCTTT.

This clonotype was observed a few times. The J gene is TRBJ1-5, the V gene TRBV9; D ambiguous. The germline V and J ends were trimmed by 9 bases and 2 bases, with 18 bases remaining between them. The CDR3 runs to 15 residues. Germline lookup yields CDR1 SGDLS and CDR2 YYNGEE. The CDR3 DNA reads TGTGCCATCCCGGACCGGACGGGCGGCAATCAGCCCCAGCATTTT. Translating gives CAIPDRTGGNQPQHF. Drawing the rest from reference TRBV9 and TRBJ1-5, the complete variable domain is DSGVTQTPKHLITATGQRVTLRCSPRSGDLSVYWYQQSLDQGLQFLIQYYNGEERAKGNILERFSAQQFPDLHSELNLSSLELGDSALYFCAIPDRTGGNQPQHFGDGTRLSIL.

The chain has TRBV11-2 and TRBJ2-7, with a weak D call TRBD1 (6 bases). The CDR3 has 14 amino acids. The V gene lost 5 bases and the J gene lost 2 bases, with 13 bases spanning the gap. Looked up from germline, CDR1 is SGHAT and CDR2 is FQNNGV. CDR3 sequence: CASSNDRRAYEQYF. The CDR3 DNA is TGTGCCAGCAGCAACGACAGGAGAGCCTACGAGCAGTACTTC.

This clonotype has more than one count but fewer than ten. The rearrangement joins TRBV7-9 to TRBJ1-2; perhaps TRBD1 as D (6 bases). Germline CDR1 reads SEHNR; CDR2 reads FQNEAQ (reference sequence). CDR3 length: 13 residues. The V end lost 1 base, the J end lost 9 bases, and 12 bases lay between the germline ends. Here the CDR3 DNA reads TGTGCCAGCAGCTTAGAATGGGGGCTGAGCTACACCTTC. This translates into CASSLEWGLSYTF.

The rearrangement joins TRBV12-3 or TRBV12-4 to TRBJ2-3, with TRBD2 matching over 10 bases. The CDR3 has 18 amino acids. J was trimmed by 6 bases and V by 5 bases; bases with no gene match: 17. The CDR3 sequence is CASSLNSASGGSSDTQYF. CDR3 bases: TGTGCCAGCAGTCTCAACTCTGCTAGCGGGGGCTCGTCGGATACGCAGTATTTT.

V and J are TRBV3-1 and TRBJ2-7, with D hard to call. The end of the DNA fits TRBJ2-5 better, so the J call may be wrong. Germline assignment: CDR1 LGHDT and CDR2 YNNKEL (reference sequence). There are 13 residues in the CDR3. The CDR3, as DNA: TGTGCCAGCAGTTCAGGCCTGGTGGGGACCCAGTACTTC. This codes for CASSSGLVGTQYF.

V and J are TRBV5-1 and TRBJ2-3, with D perhaps matching TRBD1 (5 bases). The CDR3 contains 17 residues. Between the trimmed V and J ends, which lost 3 bases and 2 bases, there was a span of 19 bases. Germline V gene sequence: CDR1 SGHRS, CDR2 YFSETQ. The CDR3 DNA reads as TGCGCCAGCAGCTCGGCCGATCCGGACACTCACACAGATACGCAGTATTTT. Translation gives CASSSADPDTHTDTQYF.

V and J are TRBV28 and TRBJ2-3, with TRBD2 matching 10 bases. The V gene's germline CDR1 is MDHEN and CDR2 SYDVKM. The trim removed 6 bases at V and 4 bases at J, leaving 10 bases unmatched. The CDR3 sequence is 16 residues long. The CDR3 reads CASSSRLAGSSDTQYF. The DNA of the CDR3 is TGTGCCAGCAGCTCAAGACTAGCGGGTAGCTCAGATACGCAGTATTTT.

This clonotype was counted many times. The J gene is TRBJ2-7, the V gene TRBV9; tentative D call: TRBD2 (6 bases). Trimming took 4 bases from V and 3 from J, leaving 14 bases between them. This CDR3 spans 14 amino acids. Germline CDR1 and CDR2: SGDLS and YYNGEE. CDR3: CASSPGLHDYEQYF. CDR3 bases: TGTGCCAGCAGCCCGGGACTTCACGACTACGAGCAGTACTTC.

The chain couples TRBV2 to TRBJ2-7; weak D call: TRBD2 (6 bases). V lost 5 bases and J lost 4, with 15 bases in between. Germline V gives CDR1 SNHLY, CDR2 FYNNEI. The CDR3 is made up of 14 amino acids. The CDR3 region is CASSSRDDFYEQYF. CDR3 in DNA: TGTGCCAGCAGTTCGCGGGACGATTTTTACGAGCAGTACTTC.

Details on this clonotype: A junction end diverges from the germline sequence, so it may reflect a read error. The gene calls are TRBV4-1 and TRBJ1-5, with unresolved D. There are 18 residues in the CDR3. CDR1 MGHRA and CDR2 YSYEKL come from the germline V gene. The CDR3 region is CASSQDLGRTTGNQPQHF. The CDR3 DNA reads TGCGCCAGTAGCCAAGATCTCGGGAGAACCACGGGCAATCAGCCCCAGCATTTT.

This clonotype was observed a handful of times. This rearrangement joins TRBV27 to TRBJ2-5; a weak D match, TRBD2 (6 bases). Germline V lookup: CDR1 MNHEY, CDR2 SMNVEV (reference sequence). The CDR3 is made up of 14 amino acids. Trimming pared 11 bases from V and 4 bases from J, leaving 20 bases between. The CDR3 DNA reads as TGTGCCTCATGCTCGGGCGGGATTGGAGAGACCCAGTACTTC. It encodes CASCSGGIGETQYF.

The rearrangement links TRBV6-1 to TRBJ2-7; TRBD1 might be the D (6 bases). The CDR3 covers 15 residues. Germline-derived CDR1 and CDR2 are MNHNS and SASEGT. Trimming removed 3 bases at V and 0 bases at J, with 12 bases between. CDR3 in amino acids: CASSDQGTSSYEQYF. Written as DNA, the CDR3 is TGTGCCAGCAGTGACCAGGGGACAAGCTCCTACGAGCAGTACTTC.

This clonotype has only a few counts. This chain uses TRBV6-1 with TRBJ2-7, with TRBD1 matching over 8 bases. CDR1 MNHNS and CDR2 SASEGT come from the germline V gene. The V gene end was trimmed by 4 bases and the J gene end by 4 bases; junction bases not matched to a gene: 9. The CDR3 runs 15 residues. The CDR3 region is CASSVGQGAGYEQYF. CDR3 nucleotides: TGTGCCAGCAGTGTAGGCCAGGGGGCAGGGTACGAGCAGTACTTC.

This CDR3 reads CASSSTPGLRQFF. Here the CDR3 DNA reads TGCGCCAGCAGCTCAACTCCGGGACTGAGGCAGTTCTTC. The V gene is TRBV5-1, the J gene TRBJ2-1; possibly TRBD2 for D (6 bases). Trimming pared 3 bases from V and 12 bases from J, leaving 16 bases between. Germline CDR1 SGHRS, CDR2 YFSETQ. CDR3 length: 13 residues. Variable domain in full (rest from reference TRBV5-1 and TRBJ2-1): KAGVTQTPRYLIKTRGQQVTLSCSPISGHRSVSWYQQTPGQGLQFLFEYFSETQRNKGNFPGRFSGRQFSNSRSEMNVSTLELGDSALYLCASSSTPGLRQFFGPGTRLTVL.

The CDR3 reads CASRVEGKETQYF. CDR3 in DNA: TGTGCCAGCAGGGTAGAGGGGAAAGAGACCCAGTACTTC. The chain combines TRBV2 with TRBJ2-5; D is perhaps TRBD1 or TRBD2 (5 bases each). The CDR3 extends over 13 amino acids. Germline CDR1 SNHLY, CDR2 FYNNEI. Trimming stripped 6 bases from V and 3 bases from J, with 11 bases between.

This clonotype was observed a few times. This rearrangement joins TRBV30 to TRBJ2-7, with TRBD1 identical over 10 bases. TRBJ2-5 explains the end of the DNA better; the J call may be wrong. Per the germline V gene, CDR1 is GTSNPN and CDR2 is SVGIG (reference sequence). The CDR3 contains 13 residues. The CDR3 sequence: CAWSDGDRGTQYF. The DNA of the CDR3 is TGTGCCTGGAGTGACGGGGACAGGGGGACCCAGTACTTC.

The chain carries TRBV10-3 and TRBJ2-7; TRBD2 matches 10 bases. The CDR3 is made up of 14 amino acids. The germline CDR1 and CDR2 sequences are ENHRY and SYGVKD. The V segment lost 4 bases and the J segment 1 base; nucleotides outside the gene matches: 1. The CDR3 sequence is CAISASGGSYEQYF. For the CDR3, the DNA is TGTGCCATCAGTGCTAGCGGGGGATCCTACGAGCAGTACTTC.

This clonotype has a handful of counts. The J gene is TRBJ2-7, the V gene TRBV20-1, with TRBD1 as a possible D gene (5 bases). The CDR3 has 13 residues. Trimming took off 6 bases at V and 2 bases at J, with 14 bases between the two ends. Germline V lookup: CDR1 DFQATT, CDR2 SNEGSKA (reference sequence). The CDR3 sequence: CSATGQGTYEQYF. In DNA, the CDR3 is TGCAGTGCCACTGGGCAGGGAACCTACGAGCAGTACTTC.

This clonotype was recorded a few times. The V and J genes are TRBV15 and TRBJ1-2; D possibly corresponds to TRBD1 (6 bases). CDR3 length: 16 residues. Trimming stripped 0 bases from V and 1 base from J, with 12 bases between. Germline V lookup: CDR1 LNHNV, CDR2 YYDKDF (reference sequence). The CDR3 loop reads CATSREIGQLNYGYTF. The CDR3 DNA reads TGTGCCACCAGCAGAGAAATCGGACAGCTTAACTATGGCTACACCTTC.